Each of the 21 T cell receptor beta chains below was sequenced from the same sample in a study of T cell changes during pregnancy in multiple sclerosis. Using immunoSEQ multiplex PCR, the repertoire was profiled, and TCRdb retains in-frame clones only, with some absent. The sample carries some 38,000 clones, 80% to 95% recorded once. Sequenced here: CD4+ T cells from peripheral blood mononuclear cells, sampled after pregnancy. The receptors originated from a female donor in good health, enrolled as a control in a pregnancy study.

This clone has just a few counts. The CDR3 DNA sequence: TGTGCCACCGAAGCGCAACCGCGGGATGAGCAGTTCTTC. Its translation: CATEAQPRDEQFF. This chain connects TRBV7-2 to TRBJ2-1, with TRBD2 as a possible D gene (5 bases). The CDR3 totals 13 residues. Germline CDR1 is SGHTA and CDR2 is FQGNSA. The V end lost 10 bases, the J end lost 8 bases, and 18 bases lay between the germline ends.

The CDR3, as DNA: TGTGCCAGCAGCTTTGCTACAGGGCAGCCCCAGCATTTT. Translated, it gives CASSFATGQPQHF. V is TRBV11-3 and J is TRBJ1-5; D is perhaps TRBD1 (6 bases). The CDR3 extends over 13 amino acids. Germline loops: CDR1 SGHNT, CDR2 YENEEA. Trimming took 3 bases from V and 7 from J, leaving 10 bases between them.

V is TRBV5-1 and J is TRBJ2-5; 7 nucleotides agree with TRBD1. Trimming cost V 4 bases and J 1 base; bases outside gene matches: 10. Germline lookup yields CDR1 SGHRS and CDR2 YFSETQ. The CDR3 runs 16 residues. CDR3 DNA sequence: TGCGCCAGCAGCCCGAAGGGGAGACAGGGCCAAGAGACCCAGTACTTC. Amino acids: CASSPKGRQGQETQYF.

The chain couples TRBV18 to TRBJ1-2; 9 bases are a match to TRBD1. Trimming cost V 5 bases and J 11 bases; bases outside gene matches: 9. This CDR3 spans 13 amino acids. CDR1 KGHSH and CDR2 LQKENI come from the germline V gene. Here the CDR3 DNA reads TGTGCCAGCTCATCGGGACAGGGTCAGGGGTACACCTTC. Translated, it gives CASSSGQGQGYTF.

The chain combines TRBV27 with TRBJ2-1, with 13 bases fitting TRBD2. CDR3 size: 17 residues. J gave up 0 bases and V 5 bases, and 4 bases lay outside the gene matches. CDR1 and CDR2 from the germline V gene are MNHEY and SMNVEV (reference sequence). The CDR3 nucleotides are TGTGCCAGCAGTCGGACTAGCGGGGGCCTCTCCTACAATGAGCAGTTCTTC. Translation gives CASSRTSGGLSYNEQFF.

This chain connects TRBV10-3 to TRBJ2-7; the D gene is possibly TRBD1 (5 bases). This CDR3 is 14 amino acids long. The germline gives CDR1 ENHRY, CDR2 SYGVKD. V shed 6 bases and J shed 4 bases, with 16 bases lying between them. CDR3 nucleotide sequence: TGTGCCATCAGCGCTCAGCAGGGTCCGTACGAGCAGTACTTC. Translated: CAISAQQGPYEQYF.

The V and J genes are TRBV18 and TRBJ1-1; D remains ambiguous. Germline assignment: CDR1 KGHSH and CDR2 LQKENI. V lost 3 bases to trimming and J lost 4 bases, with 15 bases between them. CDR3 length: 15 residues. Written as DNA, the CDR3 is TGTGCCAGCTCACCTTCACCGAGGGATGCCACTGAAGCTTTCTTT. Translated, it gives CASSPSPRDATEAFF.

This sequence joins TRBV28 and TRBJ2-7, with 9 bases identical to TRBD1. The CDR3 has 13 amino acids. After removal of 6 bases from V and 5 bases from J, the junction contained 5 bases not matched to a gene. CDR1 MDHEN and CDR2 SYDVKM come from the germline V gene. CDR3 nucleotide sequence: TGTGCCAGCAGAAGGGACAGGGTAGACGAGCAGTACTTC. It translates to CASRRDRVDEQYF.

The chain links TRBV18 to TRBJ1-6; 8 nucleotides line up with TRBD1. The CDR3 spans 15 residues. Germline lookup yields CDR1 KGHSH and CDR2 LQKENI. Trimming took 3 bases from V and 7 from J; bases not matched to a gene: 5. This CDR3 reads CASSPGQGGNSPLHF. The CDR3 nucleotides read TGTGCCAGCTCACCCGGACAGGGAGGCAATTCACCCCTCCACTTT. The variable domain in full, completed from reference TRBV18 and TRBJ1-6, reads NAGVMQNPRHLVRRRGQEARLRCSPMKGHSHVYWYRQLPEEGLKFMVYLQKENIIDESGMPKERFSAEFPKEGPSILRIQQVVRGDSAAYFCASSPGQGGNSPLHFGNGTRLTVT.

This clone was seen a single time. The CDR3: CASSKTRLGGETQYF. CDR3 DNA: TGTGCCAGCAGCAAAACACGACTAGGGGGCGAGACCCAGTACTTC. The chain uses TRBV14 and TRBJ2-5, with D perhaps matching TRBD1 (7 bases). V lost 5 bases to trimming and J lost 5 bases, with 18 bases between them. There are 15 residues in the CDR3. The germline gives CDR1 SGHDN, CDR2 FVKESK.

This chain joins TRBV29-1 and TRBJ2-7, with D unclear. The CDR3 consists of 11 residues. In germline, CDR1 is SQVTM, CDR2 ANQGSEA. Trimming removed 5 bases at V and 3 bases at J, with 8 bases between. CDR3 sequence reads: CSVHRDYEQYF. The CDR3 DNA sequence: TGCAGCGTTCACAGAGACTACGAGCAGTACTTC.

The chain recombines TRBV30 with TRBJ2-5, with 7 bases aligning to TRBD1. Germline V gene sequence: CDR1 GTSNPN, CDR2 SVGIG (reference sequence). The CDR3 loop spans 14 amino acids. With 4 bases clipped from V and 4 bases from J, the junction kept 9 bases outside the gene matches. CDR3 region: CAWNLDRAGETQYF. The DNA for the CDR3 is TGTGCCTGGAATCTAGACAGGGCGGGAGAGACCCAGTACTTC.

V gene TRBV19 combines with J gene TRBJ1-4; 11 bases line up with TRBD1. Germline values: CDR1 LNHDA, CDR2 SQIVND (reference sequence). The CDR3 loop spans 16 amino acids. V was clipped by 5 bases and J by 3 bases; unmatched bases: 5. CDR3 in amino acids: CASSSGTGGANEKLFF. Written as DNA, the CDR3 is TGTGCCAGTAGTTCCGGGACAGGGGGAGCTAATGAAAAACTGTTTTTT.

The chain couples TRBV6-5 to TRBJ1-3; D perhaps matches TRBD1 (5 bases). The CDR3 extends over 16 amino acids. Germline CDR1 is MNHEY and CDR2 is SVGAGI. V was pared by 0 bases and J by 7 bases, with 16 bases between. CDR3 sequence: CASSYSSRIKGNTIYF. The CDR3 DNA reads TGTGCCAGCAGTTACTCGAGCCGGATTAAGGGGAACACCATATATTTT.

The J gene is TRBJ1-4, the V gene TRBV7-2, with TRBD1 identical over 8 bases. From germline, CDR1 is SGHTA and CDR2 FQGNSA. There are 15 residues in the CDR3. Unmatched junction bases numbered 4, after V lost 5 bases and J lost 2 bases. The CDR3 sequence: CASSPQGATNEKLFF. As DNA, the CDR3 is TGTGCCAGCAGCCCCCAGGGGGCCACTAATGAAAAACTGTTTTTT.

V usage is TRBV10-3 and J usage is TRBJ1-2; 8 bases match TRBD1. Germline values: CDR1 ENHRY, CDR2 SYGVKD. The trim removed 3 bases at V and 8 bases at J, leaving 11 bases unmatched. This CDR3 has 15 residues. The CDR3 coding sequence is TGTGCCATCAGTGATGGACAGGGATCAGGCTTGGGCTACACCTTC. Amino acids: CAISDGQGSGLGYTF.

V is TRBV7-9 and J is TRBJ1-4; D gene unclear. This CDR3 spans 16 amino acids. The germline V and J ends were trimmed by 1 base and 0 bases, with 9 bases remaining between them. Germline values: CDR1 SEHNR, CDR2 FQNEAQ (reference sequence). CDR3 nucleotides: TGTGCCAGCAGCTTAGGGGCCCTTACAACTAATGAAAAACTGTTTTTT. This codes for CASSLGALTTNEKLFF.

This clone was seen just once. The gene calls are TRBV6-5 and TRBJ2-7, with a tentative D call TRBD2 (5 bases). V was pared by 2 bases and J by 0 bases, with 8 bases between. Germline V gene lookup returns CDR1 MNHEY and CDR2 SVGAGI. CDR3 length: 14 amino acids. CDR3 in amino acids: CASSYNGVSYEQYF. The CDR3 DNA reads TGTGCCAGCAGTTACAACGGGGTCTCCTACGAGCAGTACTTC.

This sequence joins TRBV30 and TRBJ2-7; possible D gene TRBD1, 5 bases. From germline, CDR1 is GTSNPN and CDR2 SVGIG (reference sequence). V was cut by 4 bases and J by 3 bases, with 13 bases left in between. CDR3 length equals 13 residues. CDR3 loop: CAWIPRGLYEQYF. The CDR3 DNA follows: TGTGCCTGGATACCAAGGGGCCTCTACGAGCAGTACTTC.

The chain uses TRBV30 and TRBJ1-2; D is possibly TRBD1 (6 bases). The germline V gene has CDR1 GTSNPN and CDR2 SVGIG (reference sequence). The ends were cut back, 3 bases at V and 3 bases at J, with 14 bases in the middle. The length of the CDR3 is 14 residues. The CDR3 loop reads CAWRLKDSDYGYTF. The CDR3 bases are TGTGCCTGGAGGTTAAAGGACAGTGACTATGGCTACACCTTC.

V and J are TRBV6-5 and TRBJ1-1; D not resolved. V was shortened by 0 bases and J by 3 bases, with 5 bases between the two germline ends. CDR3 length equals 13 residues. Germline V gene lookup returns CDR1 MNHEY and CDR2 SVGAGI. Written as DNA, the CDR3 is TGTGCCAGCAGTTACTCGGAGGACACTGAAGCTTTCTTT. It specifies CASSYSEDTEAFF.